Sequencing of this T cell receptor (beta chain) was carried out in a study of blood T cell repertoires in COVID-19. Repertoires were generated with immunoSEQ multiplex PCR, while TCRdb's copy carries only in-frame clones and drops some. The sample contains 30,000 to 35,000 clones, 82% of which appear only once. Material: peripheral blood. The receptor's source is an elderly man with active or convalescent COVID-19.

The CDR3: CASSPTGGEVGYTF. The CDR3 bases are TGTGCCAGTAGTCCGACAGGGGGCGAGGTGGGCTACACCTTC. The chain has TRBV19 and TRBJ1-2; 10 positions match TRBD1. V lost 5 bases, J lost 8 bases, and 8 bases stayed unmatched. Germline V gene sequence: CDR1 LNHDA, CDR2 SQIVND (reference sequence). CDR3 length: 14 amino acids. Filled out from reference TRBV19 and TRBJ1-2, the complete variable domain reads DGGITQSPKYLFRKEGQNVTLSCEQNLNHDAMYWYRQDPGQGLRLIYYSQIVNDFQKGDIAEGYSVSREKKESFPLTVTSAQKNPTAFYLCASSPTGGEVGYTFGSGTRLTVV.